The sequence of this TCR beta chain was determined in a study of blood T cell repertoires in COVID-19. Across the whole study: T cells, B-cell-depleted T cells, or PBMCs provided the cDNA or gDNA that served as material.

Per germline, CDR1 SGHAT and CDR2 FQDESV (reference sequence). The V end was cut by 2 bases, the J end by 1 base, with 8 bases between. This CDR3 region has 15 residues. Authors' processing steps: It was from reference gene primer amplification that nucleated cell counts were estimated. Some clones are missing from TCRdb's copy, which holds only in-frame ones; the method was immunoSEQ multiplex PCR. The D gene and trimming were derived from the DNA, and the V and J assignments and clone size from that table. The sample holds about 210,000 clones, approximately 82% seen once. The chain is built from TRBV11-1 and TRBJ2-2, with a possible D match to TRBD1 (5 bases). Sequences were obtained from peripheral blood. This clonotype was obtained from a woman aged 40 to 50 with acute or convalescent COVID-19. DNA for the CDR3: TGTGCCAGCAGCTTAAGGGGCCTGAACACCGGGGAGCTGTTTTTT. This encodes CASSLRGLNTGELFF.